This T cell receptor (beta chain) was captured in a study of preoperative IRX-2 immunotherapy in early breast cancer. Sequenced by immunoSEQ multiplex PCR; TCRdb stores in-frame clones only, minus some. The repertoire includes a few thousand clones, about 75% of them detected once, and roughly 12% sits in the top ten. Treatment: preoperative locoregional IRX-2 cytokine immunotherapy. Preoperative locoregional IRX-2 cytokine immunotherapy was tested in the phase Ib source study. The CDR3 sequence is 12 residues long. CDR1 and CDR2 (germline): MDHEN, SYDVKM. Trimming took 4 bases from V and 12 from J, leaving 12 bases between them.

This chain uses TRBV28 with TRBJ1-4; D is unclear. The receptor comes from a human donor with breast cancer. The sequencing used tumor tissue, collected before IRX-2 immunotherapy. The CDR3 region is CASSSSVKQLFF. The DNA for the CDR3 is TGTGCCAGCAGTTCTTCAGTCAAGCAACTGTTTTTT. Complete variable domain (other parts from reference TRBV28 and TRBJ1-4): DVKVTQSSRYLVKRTGEKVFLECVQDMDHENMFWYRQDPGLGLRLIYFSYDVKMKEKGDIPEGYSVSREKKERFSLILESASTNQTSMYLCASSSSVKQLFFGSGTQLSVL.